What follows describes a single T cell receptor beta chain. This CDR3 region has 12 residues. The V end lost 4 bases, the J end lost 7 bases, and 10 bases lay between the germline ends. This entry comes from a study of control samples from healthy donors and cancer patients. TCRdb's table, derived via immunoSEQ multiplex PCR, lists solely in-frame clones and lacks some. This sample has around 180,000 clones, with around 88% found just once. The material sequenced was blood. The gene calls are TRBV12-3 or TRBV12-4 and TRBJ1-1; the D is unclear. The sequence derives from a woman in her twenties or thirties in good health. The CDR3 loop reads CASSSAYHEAFF. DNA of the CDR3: TGTGCCAGCAGTTCAGCGTACCATGAAGCTTTCTTT.